These T cell receptor beta chains were read from a single sample in a study of blood T cell repertoires in COVID-19. The assay was immunoSEQ multiplex PCR, and TCRdb's table has in-frame clones only and misses some. The sample has about 220,000 clones, 84% seen once. Sequencing was performed on peripheral blood. These receptors originate from a man aged 30 to 39 with active or convalescent COVID-19. Each CDR3 is given with its conserved first and last residue. Each record gives: clone size, V gene, D gene, J gene, CDR3 DNA, CDR3 protein. The D gene is left open where the match is weak. Expanded clones get a size class; other rows say once, few or many, or leave the size out.

clone_size: -; v_call: TRBV5-1; d_call: -; j_call: TRBJ1-6; cdr3_nt: TGCGCCAGCAGCTTGCTCTTCAACAGGTTCGGTGCGGGGTCACCCCTCCACTTT; cdr3_aa: CASSLLFNRFGAGSPLHF
clone_size: -; v_call: TRBV25-1; d_call: -; j_call: TRBJ2-1; cdr3_nt: TGTGCCAGCAGTGAATTTCGGGGACACCGCAATGAGCAGTTCTTC; cdr3_aa: CASSEFRGHRNEQFF
clone_size: -; v_call: TRBV6-6; d_call: -; j_call: TRBJ2-7; cdr3_nt: TGTGCCGCCAAACCGGGACAAGGCTACGAGCAGTACTTC; cdr3_aa: CAAKPGQGYEQYF
clone_size: -; v_call: TRBV7-2; d_call: -; j_call: TRBJ1-1; cdr3_nt: TGTGCCAGCAGCTTAAGGGCGGGGAACACTGAAGCTTTCTTT; cdr3_aa: CASSLRAGNTEAFF
clone_size: once; v_call: TRBV28; d_call: -; j_call: TRBJ2-3; cdr3_nt: TGTGCCAGCAGTTTCACGGGCTCAGGGACAGATACGCAGTATTTT; cdr3_aa: CASSFTGSGTDTQYF
clone_size: -; v_call: TRBV5-4; d_call: TRBD2; j_call: TRBJ2-1; cdr3_nt: TGTGCCAGCACAGCCGGCGGGGGGCCCTACAATGAGCAGTTCTTC; cdr3_aa: CASTAGGGPYNEQFF
clone_size: once; v_call: TRBV28; d_call: TRBD2; j_call: TRBJ2-1; cdr3_nt: TGTGCCAGCAGTTTGGGACTAGCGGTAAATGAGCAGTTCTTC; cdr3_aa: CASSLGLAVNEQFF
clone_size: -; v_call: TRBV4-2; d_call: -; j_call: TRBJ1-2; cdr3_nt: TGTGCCAGCAGCCAAGATGGGCTAGCCTATGGCTACACCTTC; cdr3_aa: CASSQDGLAYGYTF
clone_size: -; v_call: TRBV2; d_call: -; j_call: TRBJ1-4; cdr3_nt: TGTGCCAGCCGGGTCGGTATTTCAGCAGAACTGTTTTTT; cdr3_aa: CASRVGISAELFF
clone_size: -; v_call: TRBV30; d_call: TRBD1; j_call: TRBJ2-1; cdr3_nt: TGTGCCTGGAGTGGTCGACAGGGGGCACGGTTCTTC; cdr3_aa: CAWSGRQGARFF
clone_size: -; v_call: TRBV27; d_call: -; j_call: TRBJ2-1; cdr3_nt: TGTGCCAGCAGTTTACATGGGAGCCCGTACAATGAGCAGTTCTTC; cdr3_aa: CASSLHGSPYNEQFF
clone_size: -; v_call: TRBV28; d_call: -; j_call: TRBJ1-2; cdr3_nt: TGTGCCAGCAGTTTACTGACAGCAGTTAACTATGGCTACACCTTC; cdr3_aa: CASSLLTAVNYGYTF
clone_size: -; v_call: TRBV4-3; d_call: -; j_call: TRBJ2-3; cdr3_nt: TGCGCCAGCAGCCAAGAACATCGCGGGGGCCGTTATACGCAGTATTTT; cdr3_aa: CASSQEHRGGRYTQYF
clone_size: -; v_call: TRBV9; d_call: -; j_call: TRBJ1-1; cdr3_nt: TGTGCCAGCAGCCCCTCTTACCACGGCGGCACTGAAGCTTTCTTT; cdr3_aa: CASSPSYHGGTEAFF
clone_size: -; v_call: TRBV27; d_call: TRBD2; j_call: TRBJ2-3; cdr3_nt: TGTGCCAGCAGTTCGACTAGCGGGAGGGCCATAAATACGCAGTATTTT; cdr3_aa: CASSSTSGRAINTQYF
clone_size: -; v_call: TRBV15; d_call: TRBD1; j_call: TRBJ1-5; cdr3_nt: TGTGCCACCAGCGGGACAGGGGAACAGCCCCAGCATTTT; cdr3_aa: CATSGTGEQPQHF
clone_size: many; v_call: TRBV6-5; d_call: -; j_call: TRBJ1-2; cdr3_nt: TGTGCCAGCAGTTACTTGGGAGGAAGCGGCTACACCTTC; cdr3_aa: CASSYLGGSGYTF
clone_size: -; v_call: TRBV28; d_call: -; j_call: TRBJ1-6; cdr3_nt: TGTGCCAGCAGTTTAACCGGTTCACCCCTCCACTTT; cdr3_aa: CASSLTGSPLHF
clone_size: -; v_call: TRBV9; d_call: TRBD1; j_call: TRBJ1-5; cdr3_nt: TGTGCCAGCAGCGCGGACAGGGGGAATCAGCCCCAGCATTTT; cdr3_aa: CASSADRGNQPQHF
clone_size: -; v_call: TRBV25-1; d_call: TRBD1; j_call: TRBJ2-5; cdr3_nt: TGTGCCAGCAGTGTACCAGGGGGATGGGAGACCCAGTACTTC; cdr3_aa: CASSVPGGWETQYF